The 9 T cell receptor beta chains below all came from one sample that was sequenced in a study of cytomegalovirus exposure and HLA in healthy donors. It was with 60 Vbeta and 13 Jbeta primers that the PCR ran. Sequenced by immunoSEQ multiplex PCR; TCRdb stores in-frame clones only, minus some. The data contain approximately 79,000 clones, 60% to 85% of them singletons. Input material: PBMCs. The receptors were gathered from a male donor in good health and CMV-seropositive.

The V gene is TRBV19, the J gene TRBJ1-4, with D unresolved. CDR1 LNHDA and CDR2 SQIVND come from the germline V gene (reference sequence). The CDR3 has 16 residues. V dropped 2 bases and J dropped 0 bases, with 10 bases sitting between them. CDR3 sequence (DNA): TGTGCCAGTAGTATACAGGACGGGGCAACTAATGAAAAACTGTTTTTT. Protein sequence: CASSIQDGATNEKLFF.

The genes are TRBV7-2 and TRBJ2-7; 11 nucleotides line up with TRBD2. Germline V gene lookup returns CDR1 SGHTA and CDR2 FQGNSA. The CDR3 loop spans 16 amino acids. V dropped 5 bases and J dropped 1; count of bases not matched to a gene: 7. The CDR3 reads CASSAKVAGGSYEQYF. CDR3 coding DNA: TGTGCCAGCAGCGCTAAGGTAGCGGGGGGGTCCTACGAGCAGTACTTC.

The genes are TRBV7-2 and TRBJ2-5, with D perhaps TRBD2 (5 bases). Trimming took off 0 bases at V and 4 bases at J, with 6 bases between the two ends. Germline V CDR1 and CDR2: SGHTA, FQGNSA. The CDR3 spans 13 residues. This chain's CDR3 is CASSLAAGETQYF. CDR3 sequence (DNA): TGTGCCAGCAGCTTAGCGGCGGGAGAGACCCAGTACTTC.

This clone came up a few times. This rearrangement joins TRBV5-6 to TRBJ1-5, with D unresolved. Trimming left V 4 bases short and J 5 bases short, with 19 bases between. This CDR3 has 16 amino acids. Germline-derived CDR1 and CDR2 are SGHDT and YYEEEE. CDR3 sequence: CASSPRWARKDQPQHF. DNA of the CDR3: TGTGCCAGCAGCCCCAGGTGGGCCAGAAAAGATCAGCCCCAGCATTTT.

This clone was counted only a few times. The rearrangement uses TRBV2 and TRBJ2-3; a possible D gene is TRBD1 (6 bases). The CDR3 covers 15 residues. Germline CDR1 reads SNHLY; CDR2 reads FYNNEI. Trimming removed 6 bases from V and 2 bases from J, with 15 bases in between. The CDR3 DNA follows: TGTGCCAGCAGAGAAACAGGGATGAACACAGATACGCAGTATTTT. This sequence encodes CASRETGMNTDTQYF.

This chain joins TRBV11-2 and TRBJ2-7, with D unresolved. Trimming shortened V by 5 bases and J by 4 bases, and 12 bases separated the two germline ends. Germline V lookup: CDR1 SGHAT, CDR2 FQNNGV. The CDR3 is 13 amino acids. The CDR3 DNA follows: TGTGCCAGCAGCCCGATACTACTATACGAGCAGTACTTC. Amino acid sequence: CASSPILLYEQYF.

The CDR3 loop reads CASSFGTAIYEQYF. The DNA of the CDR3 is TGTGCCAGCAGCTTCGGGACAGCTATCTACGAGCAGTACTTC. V is TRBV5-6 and J is TRBJ2-7; 7 bases agree with TRBD1. Germline V gene sequence: CDR1 SGHDT, CDR2 YYEEEE. The junction had 5 bases not matched to a gene; V was cut back by 2 bases and J by 3 bases. The CDR3 is 14 residues long. Full variable domain (outside the CDR3, taken from reference TRBV5-6 and TRBJ2-7): DAGVTQSPTHLIKTRGQQVTLRCSPKSGHDTVSWYQQALGQGPQFIFQYYEEEERQRGNFPDRFSGHQFPNYSSELNVNALLLGDSALYLCASSFGTAIYEQYFGPGTRLTVT.

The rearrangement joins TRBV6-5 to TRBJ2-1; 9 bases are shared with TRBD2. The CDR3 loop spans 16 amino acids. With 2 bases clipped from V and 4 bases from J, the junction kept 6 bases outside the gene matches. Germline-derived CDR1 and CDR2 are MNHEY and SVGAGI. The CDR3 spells CASSYGRGGLYNEQFF. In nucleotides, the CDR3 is TGTGCCAGCAGTTACGGGCGGGGGGGCCTTTACAATGAGCAGTTCTTC.

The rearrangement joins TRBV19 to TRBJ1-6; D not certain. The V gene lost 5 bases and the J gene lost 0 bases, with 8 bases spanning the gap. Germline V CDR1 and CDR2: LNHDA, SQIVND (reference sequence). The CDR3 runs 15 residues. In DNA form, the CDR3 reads TGTGCCAGTAGTGAAGGCGGCTCCTATAATTCACCCCTCCACTTT. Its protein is CASSEGGSYNSPLHF.